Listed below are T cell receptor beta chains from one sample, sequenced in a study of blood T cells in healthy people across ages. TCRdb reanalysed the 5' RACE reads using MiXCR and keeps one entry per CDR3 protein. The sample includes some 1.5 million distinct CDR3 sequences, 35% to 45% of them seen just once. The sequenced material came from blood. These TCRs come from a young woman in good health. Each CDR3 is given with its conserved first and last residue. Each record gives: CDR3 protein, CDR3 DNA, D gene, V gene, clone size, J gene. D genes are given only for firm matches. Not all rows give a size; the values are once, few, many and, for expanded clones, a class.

CDR3: CASSLVPGQGYNEQFF; DNA: TGCGCCAGCAGCTTGGTACCGGGACAGGGATACAATGAGCAGTTCTTC; D: TRBD1; V: TRBV5-1; size: NA; J: TRBJ2-1
CDR3: CASSNRASYNEQYF; DNA: TGTGCCAGCAGTAATAGGGCGTCCTACAATGAGCAGTACTTC; D: NA; V: TRBV5-6; size: NA; J: TRBJ2-7
CDR3: CASSQDSGLKNIQYF; DNA: TGCGCCAGCAGCCAAGATTCCGGGCTCAAAAACATTCAGTACTTC; D: NA; V: TRBV4-1; size: NA; J: TRBJ2-4
CDR3: CTTSGTVLDYGYTF; DNA: TGCACAACGAGCGGGACAGTCTTGGACTATGGCTACACCTTC; D: TRBD1; V: TRBV20-1; size: few; J: TRBJ1-2
CDR3: CASRPPSGVTGELFF; DNA: TGTGCCAGCAGGCCTCCTAGCGGAGTTACCGGGGAGCTGTTTTTT; D: TRBD2; V: TRBV12-3/TRBV12-4; size: NA; J: TRBJ2-2
CDR3: CSAQNGGARETQYF; DNA: TGCAGTGCCCAAAATGGGGGGGCGAGGGAGACCCAGTACTTC; D: NA; V: TRBV20-1; size: NA; J: TRBJ2-5
CDR3: CSARRGGYHNEQFF; DNA: TGCAGCGCAAGGCGGGGAGGCTACCACAATGAGCAGTTCTTC; D: NA; V: TRBV20-1; size: NA; J: TRBJ2-1
CDR3: CSAAAGAVAFF; DNA: TGCAGCGCCGCAGCAGGGGCAGTCGCTTTCTTT; D: NA; V: TRBV29-1; size: few; J: TRBJ1-1
CDR3: CASSGTGAPRGSTEAFF; DNA: TGTGCCAGCAGCGGTACAGGGGCTCCCCGGGGGAGCACTGAAGCTTTCTTT; D: TRBD1; V: TRBV9; size: NA; J: TRBJ1-1
CDR3: CASSQETTISYNEQYF; DNA: TGCGCCAGCAGCCAAGAGACCACCATCTCCTACAATGAGCAGTACTTC; D: NA; V: TRBV4-1; size: NA; J: TRBJ2-7
CDR3: CSAKTASGGVSSYNEQFF; DNA: TGCAGTGCTAAGACCGCTAGCGGGGGGGTAAGCTCCTACAATGAGCAGTTCTTC; D: TRBD2; V: TRBV20-1; size: NA; J: TRBJ2-1
CDR3: CASSPPVRNYNEQFF; DNA: TGCGCCAGCAGCCCCCCGGTCAGAAACTACAATGAGCAGTTCTTC; D: NA; V: TRBV5-1; size: few; J: TRBJ2-1
CDR3: CASRWRRSSYNEQFF; DNA: TGTGCCAGCAGGTGGCGGAGAAGCTCCTACAATGAGCAGTTCTTC; D: NA; V: TRBV12-3/TRBV12-4; size: few; J: TRBJ2-1